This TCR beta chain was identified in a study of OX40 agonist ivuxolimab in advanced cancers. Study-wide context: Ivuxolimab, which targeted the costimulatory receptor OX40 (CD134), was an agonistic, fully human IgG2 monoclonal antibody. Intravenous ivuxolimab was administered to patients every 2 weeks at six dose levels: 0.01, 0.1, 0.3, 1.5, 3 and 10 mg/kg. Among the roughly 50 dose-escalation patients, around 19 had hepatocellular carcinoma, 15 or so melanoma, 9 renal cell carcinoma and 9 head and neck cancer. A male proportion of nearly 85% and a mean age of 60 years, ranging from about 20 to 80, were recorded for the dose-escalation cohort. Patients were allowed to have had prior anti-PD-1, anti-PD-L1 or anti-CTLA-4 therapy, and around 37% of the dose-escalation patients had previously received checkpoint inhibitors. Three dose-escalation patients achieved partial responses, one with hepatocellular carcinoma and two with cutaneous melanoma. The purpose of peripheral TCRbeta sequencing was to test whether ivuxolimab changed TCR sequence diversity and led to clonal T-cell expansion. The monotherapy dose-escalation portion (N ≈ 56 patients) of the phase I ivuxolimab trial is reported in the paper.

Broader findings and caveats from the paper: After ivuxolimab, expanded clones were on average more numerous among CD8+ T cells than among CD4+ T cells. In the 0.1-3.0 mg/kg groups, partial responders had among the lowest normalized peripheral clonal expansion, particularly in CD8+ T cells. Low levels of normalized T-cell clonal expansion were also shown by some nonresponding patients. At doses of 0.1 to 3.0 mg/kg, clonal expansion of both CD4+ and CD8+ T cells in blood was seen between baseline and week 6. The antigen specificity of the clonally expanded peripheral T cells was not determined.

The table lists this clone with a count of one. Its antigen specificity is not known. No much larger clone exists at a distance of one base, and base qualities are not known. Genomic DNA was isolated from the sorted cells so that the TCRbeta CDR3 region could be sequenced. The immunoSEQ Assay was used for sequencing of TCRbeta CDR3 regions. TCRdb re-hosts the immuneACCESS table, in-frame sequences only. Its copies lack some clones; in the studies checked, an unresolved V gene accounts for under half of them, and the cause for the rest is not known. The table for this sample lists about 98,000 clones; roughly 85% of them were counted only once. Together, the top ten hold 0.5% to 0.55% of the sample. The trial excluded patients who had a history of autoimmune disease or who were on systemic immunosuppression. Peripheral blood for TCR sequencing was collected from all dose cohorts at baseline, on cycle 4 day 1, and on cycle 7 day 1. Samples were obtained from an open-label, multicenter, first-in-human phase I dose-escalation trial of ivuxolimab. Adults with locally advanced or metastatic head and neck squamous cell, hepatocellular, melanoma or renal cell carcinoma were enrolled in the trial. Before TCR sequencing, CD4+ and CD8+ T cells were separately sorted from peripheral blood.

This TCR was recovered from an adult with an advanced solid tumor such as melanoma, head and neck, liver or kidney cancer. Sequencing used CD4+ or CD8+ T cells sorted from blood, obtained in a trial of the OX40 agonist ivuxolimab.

The DNA sequence is given as TGTGCCATCAGTGACCTGTTGAGGGAGGGTCGGGAGACCCAGTACTTC. This yields the protein CAISDLLREGRETQYF. The rearrangement combines TRBV10-3 with TRBJ2-5; TRBD2 matches 7 bases in the middle. Germline trimming amounts to 3 bases on V and 5 bases on J, with 12 as the count of junction bases outside the gene matches. Including the terminal cysteine and phenylalanine, the CDR3 comprises 16 residues. Only the CDR3 region is kept as DNA, spanning 48 bases read in frame from base 1. As encoded in the germline V gene, CDR1 is ENHRY while CDR2 is SYGVKD.